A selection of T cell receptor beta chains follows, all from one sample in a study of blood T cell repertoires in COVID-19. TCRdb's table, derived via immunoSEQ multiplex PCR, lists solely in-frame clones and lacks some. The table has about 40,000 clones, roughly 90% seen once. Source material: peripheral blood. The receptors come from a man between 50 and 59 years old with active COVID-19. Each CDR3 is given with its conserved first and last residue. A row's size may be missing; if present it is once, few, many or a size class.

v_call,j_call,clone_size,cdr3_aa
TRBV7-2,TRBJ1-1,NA,CASSSTARAAEAFF
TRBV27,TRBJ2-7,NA,CASSLDSGLAGVREQYF
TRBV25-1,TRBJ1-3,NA,CASTLGNTIYF
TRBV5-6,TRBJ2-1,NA,CASSLANLLVNEQFF
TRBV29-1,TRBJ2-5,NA,CSVVPSGETQYF
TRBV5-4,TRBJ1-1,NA,CASSLPRGEAFF
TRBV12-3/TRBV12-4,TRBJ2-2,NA,CASSLRRIGLFF
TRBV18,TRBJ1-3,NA,CASSPGASSGNTIYF
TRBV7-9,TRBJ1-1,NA,CASSWTGAGEAFF
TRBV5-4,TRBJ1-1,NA,CASSLGGGTEAFF
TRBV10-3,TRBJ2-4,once,CAISEETSGSRVVKNIQYF
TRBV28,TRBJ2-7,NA,CASRRPGTEGEQYF
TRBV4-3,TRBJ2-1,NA,CASSQGTASGSYNEQFF
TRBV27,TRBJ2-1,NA,CASSLSGSYNEQFF
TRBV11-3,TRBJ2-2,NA,CASSKGQGTRELFF
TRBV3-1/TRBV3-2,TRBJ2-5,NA,CASSSPTSNPLAGAETQYF
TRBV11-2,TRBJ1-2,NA,CASSHRQGPNYGYTF
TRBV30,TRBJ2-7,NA,CAWSVGHTYEQYF
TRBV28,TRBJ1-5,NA,CASSFRGYSNQPQHF
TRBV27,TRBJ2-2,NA,CASMGVAGTENTGELFF
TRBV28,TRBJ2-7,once,CASSLWREVERYEQYF
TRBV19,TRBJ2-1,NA,CASRPPDWDNEQFF
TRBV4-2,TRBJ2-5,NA,CASSQDSPRGQETQYF
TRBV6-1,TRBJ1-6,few,CASSEAQGLSPLHF
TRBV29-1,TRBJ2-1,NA,CSVEGPSEQFF
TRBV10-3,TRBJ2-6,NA,CAISEGFQGSGANVLTF
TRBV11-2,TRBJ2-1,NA,CASSRILADQFF
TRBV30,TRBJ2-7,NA,CAWSFREVYEQYF
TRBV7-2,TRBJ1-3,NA,CASSLEPLTSGNTIYF
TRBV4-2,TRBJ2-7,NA,CASSHADRESYEQYF
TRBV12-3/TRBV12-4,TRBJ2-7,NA,CASKLREGYEQYF
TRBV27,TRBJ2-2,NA,CASSFGGANTGELFF
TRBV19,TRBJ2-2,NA,CASKSREEGGELFF
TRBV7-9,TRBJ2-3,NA,CASSLSRGVTQYF
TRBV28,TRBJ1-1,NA,CASSSTGYSFF
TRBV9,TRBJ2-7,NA,CASSVEGLGEQYF
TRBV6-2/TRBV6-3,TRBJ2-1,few,CASSSGLAGGNEQFF
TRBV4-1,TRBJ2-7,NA,CASSRDIASEQYF
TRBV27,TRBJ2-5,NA,CASSLLGVGETQYF
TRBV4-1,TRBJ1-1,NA,CASSAGGANTEAFF
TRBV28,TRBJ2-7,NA,CASSSSGGGSSYEQYF
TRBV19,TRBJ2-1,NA,CASSIRYNEQFF